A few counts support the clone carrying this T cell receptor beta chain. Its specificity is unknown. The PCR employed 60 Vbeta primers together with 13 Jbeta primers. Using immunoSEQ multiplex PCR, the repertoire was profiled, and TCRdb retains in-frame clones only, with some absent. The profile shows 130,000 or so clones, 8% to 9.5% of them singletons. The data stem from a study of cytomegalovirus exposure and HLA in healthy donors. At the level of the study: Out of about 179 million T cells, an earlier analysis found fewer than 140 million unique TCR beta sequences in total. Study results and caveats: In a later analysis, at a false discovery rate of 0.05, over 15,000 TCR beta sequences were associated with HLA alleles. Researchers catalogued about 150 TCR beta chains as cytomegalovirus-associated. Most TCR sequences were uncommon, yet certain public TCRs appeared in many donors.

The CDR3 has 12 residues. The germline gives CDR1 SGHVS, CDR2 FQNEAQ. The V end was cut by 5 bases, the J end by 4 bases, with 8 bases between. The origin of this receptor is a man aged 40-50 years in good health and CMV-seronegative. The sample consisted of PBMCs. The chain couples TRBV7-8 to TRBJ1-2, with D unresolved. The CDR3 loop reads CASSRGIYGYTF. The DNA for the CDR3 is TGTGCCAGCAGCAGAGGGATCTATGGCTACACCTTC.